This T cell receptor beta chain came from a study of patients and donors after allogeneic stem cell transplantation. This clonotype was observed a handful of times. The CDR3 is 14 residues long. Trimming cost V 3 bases and J 5 bases, with 14 bases left between them. TCRdb recomputed calls from the RT-PCR reads with MiXCR, one row per CDR3 protein. The sample lists about 960,000 distinct CDR3 sequences, about a sixth seen once, with roughly 6.4% in the top ten. The clonotype comes from a human donor who was either an allogeneic HSCT recipient or a stem cell or donor lymphocyte infusion donor (not recorded which). It is not recorded whose cells these are; they may come from a transplant donor. Material: blood, either unsorted or a sorted T cell fraction (not recorded which). The gene calls are TRBV12-3 or TRBV12-4 and TRBJ2-7, with D unresolved. The CDR3 nucleotides are TGTGCCAGCAGTTTTTTTCGCGTATTTGACGAGCAGTACTTC. This gives the protein CASSFFRVFDEQYF.